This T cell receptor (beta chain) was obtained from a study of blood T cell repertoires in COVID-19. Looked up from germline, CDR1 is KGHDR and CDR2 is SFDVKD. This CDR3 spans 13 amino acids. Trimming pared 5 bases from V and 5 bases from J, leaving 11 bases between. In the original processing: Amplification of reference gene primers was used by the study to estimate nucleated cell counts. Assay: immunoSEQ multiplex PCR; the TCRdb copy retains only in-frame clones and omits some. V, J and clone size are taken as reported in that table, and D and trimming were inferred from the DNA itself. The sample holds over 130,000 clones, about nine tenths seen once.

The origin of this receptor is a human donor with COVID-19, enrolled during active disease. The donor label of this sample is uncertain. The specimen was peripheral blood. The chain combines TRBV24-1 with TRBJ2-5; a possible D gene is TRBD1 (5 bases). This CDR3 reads CATSVQGTETQYF. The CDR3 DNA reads TGTGCCACCAGTGTTCAGGGTACCGAGACCCAGTACTTC.